One sample yielded the 25 T cell receptor beta chains listed below, sequenced in a study of shared T cell receptors in the human thymus. TCRdb keeps only in-frame clones here, not all; method: immunoSEQ multiplex PCR. This table has approximately 660,000 clones, around 87% appearing once. This sample was also put to use in a study of human thymus T cells.

The sequencing sample was made of thymocytes. The origin of the receptors is a boy younger than two with a congenital heart defect.

Turning to this clone: Other nucleotide sequences in the sample specify the same CDR3. The chain has TRBV29-1 and TRBJ1-1, with D unclear. CDR1 SQVTM and CDR2 ANQGSEA come from the germline V gene. This CDR3 has 12 residues. The V end was cut by 0 bases, the J end by 4 bases, with 6 bases between. In DNA, the CDR3 is TGCAGCGTTGAAGATCGGGGCACTGAAGCTTTCTTT. Its translation: CSVEDRGTEAFF.

V and J are TRBV7-9 and TRBJ2-7; TRBD2 aligns across 7 bases. The trim removed 6 bases at V and 3 bases at J, leaving 23 bases unmatched. The germline V gene encodes CDR1 SEHNR and CDR2 FQNEAQ (reference sequence). The CDR3 extends over 19 amino acids. The CDR3 is CASSPPGPGSKLANYEQYF. In DNA, the CDR3 is TGTGCCAGCAGTCCTCCCGGTCCGGGGAGCAAACTAGCGAACTACGAGCAGTACTTC.

The gene calls are TRBV27 and TRBJ1-2, with TRBD1 matching over 9 bases. Germline CDR1 MNHEY, CDR2 SMNVEV (reference sequence). The trim removed 5 bases at V and 3 bases at J, leaving 1 base unmatched. The CDR3 has 13 residues. The CDR3 sequence: CASSRDRDYGYTF. The CDR3 DNA sequence: TGTGCCAGCAGTCGGGACAGGGACTATGGCTACACCTTC.

This chain links TRBV6-5 with TRBJ2-3, with 10 bases identical to TRBD2. Germline trimming cut 2 bases from V and 5 bases from J; bases unmatched to any gene: 7. CDR1 and CDR2 (germline): MNHEY, SVGAGI. This CDR3 region has 16 residues. DNA of the CDR3: TGTGCCAGCAGTTACCTCCCGGGACTAGCGAGAGATACGCAGTATTTT. This encodes CASSYLPGLARDTQYF.

This chain connects TRBV5-1 to TRBJ2-7; TRBD1 matches 8 bases. The CDR3 length is 15 residues. Germline V lookup: CDR1 SGHRS, CDR2 YFSETQ. V was clipped by 4 bases and J by 6 bases; unmatched bases: 12. The CDR3 DNA sequence: TGCGCCAGCAGCCCAGGCCGACCAACAGGGGGCGAGCAGTACTTC. Translation gives CASSPGRPTGGEQYF.

The chain employs TRBV7-2 and TRBJ1-3; D remains ambiguous. Germline CDR1 SGHTA, CDR2 FQGNSA. V was trimmed by 6 bases and J by 4 bases, leaving 13 bases between them. The length of the CDR3 is 14 residues. The DNA of the CDR3 is TGTGCCAGCAGATCGACGAGGAGGGGAAACACCATATATTTT. Protein sequence: CASRSTRRGNTIYF.

This chain links TRBV7-2 with TRBJ2-5, with D maybe TRBD2 (6 bases). CDR3 length: 14 amino acids. In germline, CDR1 is SGHTA, CDR2 FQGNSA. V dropped 4 bases and J dropped 5 bases, with 14 bases sitting between them. Here the CDR3 DNA reads TGTGCCAGCAGCTCGCGGGGCGGACCCGAGACCCAGTACTTC. Translation gives CASSSRGGPETQYF.

The chain has TRBV4-3 and TRBJ2-7; possible D gene TRBD1, 5 bases. In germline, CDR1 is LGHNA, CDR2 YSLEER. Trimming stripped 0 bases from V and 4 bases from J, with 13 bases between. The length of the CDR3 is 15 residues. In DNA form, the CDR3 reads TGCGCCAGCAGCCAAGACTTTTCAGGGTTTTACGAGCAGTACTTC. Its translation: CASSQDFSGFYEQYF.

V and J are TRBV5-1 and TRBJ2-7, with D uncertain. The V and J ends lost 4 bases and 2 bases respectively, with 7 bases between them. The CDR3 loop spans 12 amino acids. Germline loops: CDR1 SGHRS, CDR2 YFSETQ. The CDR3 region has the DNA TGCGCCAGCAGCCCGAGTGCCTACGAGCAGTACTTC. This codes for CASSPSAYEQYF.

V is TRBV4-2 and J is TRBJ1-1; D might be TRBD1 (6 bases). The CDR3 spans 14 residues. Germline CDR1 is LGHNA and CDR2 is YNFKEQ. Between the trimmed V and J ends, which lost 4 bases and 5 bases, there was a span of 14 bases. The CDR3: CASSPRKGETEAFF. The CDR3 DNA sequence: TGTGCCAGCAGCCCGCGGAAGGGGGAAACTGAAGCTTTCTTT.

V usage is TRBV13 and J usage is TRBJ2-5; D is ambiguous. This CDR3 contains 13 residues. Germline CDR1 reads PRHDT; CDR2 reads FYEKMQ (reference sequence). V shed 3 bases and J shed 7 bases, with 12 bases lying between them. The CDR3 coding sequence is TGTGCCAGCAGCTTGCCGGCAGGAACGACCCAGTACTTC. It yields the protein CASSLPAGTTQYF.

The chain is built from TRBV12-5 and TRBJ1-1; 9 positions agree with TRBD1. Germline V gene sequence: CDR1 LGHNT, CDR2 FRNRAP. With 1 base clipped from V and 2 bases from J, the junction kept 5 bases outside the gene matches. The CDR3 runs to 16 residues. In DNA form, the CDR3 reads TGTGCTAGTGGTTTGGGAGGGGACAGGGACAACACTGAAGCTTTCTTT. It encodes CASGLGGDRDNTEAFF.

V usage is TRBV30 and J usage is TRBJ2-5, with 11 bases fitting TRBD2. Germline CDR1 and CDR2: GTSNPN and SVGIG (reference sequence). V lost 5 bases, J lost 5 bases, and 4 bases stayed unmatched. This CDR3 comprises 13 residues. The DNA for the CDR3 is TGTGCCTGGTCTAGCGGGAGGAGGGAGACCCAGTACTTC. Protein: CAWSSGRRETQYF. The variable domain in full, with the rest retrieved from reference TRBV30 and TRBJ2-5, is SQTIHQWPATLVQPVGSPLSLECTVEGTSNPNLYWYRQAAGRGLQLLFYSVGIGQISSEVPQNLSASRPQDRQFILSSKKLLLSDSGFYLCAWSSGRRETQYFGPGTRLLVL.

CDR3 residues: CASSLVGRDKVSGNTIYF. The CDR3 bases are TGTGCCAGCAGCTTAGTAGGCCGGGACAAGGTCTCTGGAAACACCATATATTTT. The chain combines TRBV7-2 with TRBJ1-3; D might be TRBD1 (6 bases). V was shortened by 1 base and J by 0 bases, with 16 bases between the two germline ends. The length of the CDR3 is 18 residues. Germline lookup yields CDR1 SGHTA and CDR2 FQGNSA.

This clone was recorded a few times. This chain connects TRBV28 to TRBJ1-1; tentative D call: TRBD1 (5 bases). The V end was cut by 3 bases, the J end by 0 bases, with 14 bases between. This CDR3 region has 16 residues. Germline CDR1 is MDHEN and CDR2 is SYDVKM. The DNA for the CDR3 is TGTGCCAGCAGTTTTAATAGGGGTCCCATGAACACTGAAGCTTTCTTT. This gives the protein CASSFNRGPMNTEAFF.

V is TRBV7-2 and J is TRBJ2-7; TRBD2 matches at 10 bases. Germline lookup yields CDR1 SGHTA and CDR2 FQGNSA. The CDR3 covers 16 residues. V shed 0 bases, J shed 1 base, and the junction held 3 bases outside the gene matches. This chain's CDR3 is CASSLALAGTSYEQYF. The CDR3 DNA is TGTGCCAGCAGCTTAGCACTAGCGGGAACTTCCTACGAGCAGTACTTC.

A note on this clone: Mismatch with germline at one junction end may stem from a read error. This chain links TRBV12-5 with TRBJ2-5; 8 bases map to TRBD2. The length of the CDR3 is 12 residues. Germline values: CDR1 LGHNT, CDR2 FRNRAP. CDR3 amino acids: CASGLAEEAQYF. CDR3 sequence (DNA): TGTGCTAGTGGACTAGCGGAAGAGGCCCAGTACTTC.

The chain uses TRBV7-2 and TRBJ2-3; D is perhaps TRBD2 (5 bases). The CDR3 has 17 amino acids. The V end was cut by 5 bases, the J end by 1 base, with 19 bases between. The V gene's germline CDR1 is SGHTA and CDR2 FQGNSA. The CDR3 region is CASSQDAGGRRTDTQYF. For the CDR3, the DNA is TGTGCCAGCAGCCAAGATGCGGGCGGCAGGCGCACAGATACGCAGTATTTT.

The chain carries TRBV9 and TRBJ2-1; TRBD2 matches 7 bases. CDR1 is SGDLS and CDR2 is YYNGEE in the germline V gene. The CDR3 contains 16 residues. The V segment lost 0 bases and the J segment 2 bases; nucleotides outside the gene matches: 5. The CDR3: CASSVDGGGPYNEQFF. The CDR3, as DNA: TGTGCCAGCAGCGTAGATGGGGGAGGGCCCTACAATGAGCAGTTCTTC.

The chain couples TRBV6-1 to TRBJ1-5; 8 bases line up with TRBD1. Germline V lookup: CDR1 MNHNS, CDR2 SASEGT. The CDR3 is 18 residues long. After removal of 4 bases from V and 2 bases from J, the junction contained 13 bases not matched to a gene. CDR3 sequence reads: CASSATGTGGLGNQPQHF. The CDR3 DNA follows: TGTGCCAGCAGTGCGACCGGGACAGGAGGTCTTGGCAATCAGCCCCAGCATTTT.

This clone was detected once. The chain carries TRBV4-3 and TRBJ1-3; D perhaps matches TRBD1 (5 bases). V was clipped by 0 bases and J by 0 bases, with 6 bases between them. Germline CDR1 reads LGHNA; CDR2 reads YSLEER. The CDR3 contains 15 residues. CDR3 nucleotides: TGCGCCAGCAGCCAAGATGACAGCTCTGGAAACACCATATATTTT. The encoded protein is CASSQDDSSGNTIYF.

This chain connects TRBV19 to TRBJ1-5; D gene ambiguous. V was clipped by 2 bases and J by 1 base, with 18 bases between them. The CDR3 contains 18 residues. Germline V gives CDR1 LNHDA, CDR2 SQIVND (reference sequence). CDR3 in amino acids: CASSIYRAGNGSNQPQHF. CDR3 sequence (DNA): TGTGCCAGTAGTATATATAGGGCCGGGAACGGGAGCAATCAGCCCCAGCATTTT.

This rearrangement joins TRBV5-1 to TRBJ2-5; 8 nucleotides match TRBD1. The tail of the sequence fits TRBJ2-7 better, so the J call may be wrong. Germline V gene data show CDR1 as SGHRS and CDR2 as YFSETQ. The CDR3 sequence is 13 residues long. The CDR3 nucleotides read TGCGCCAGCAGCGCCGGACAGGGCAACGAGCAGTACTTC. Residues: CASSAGQGNEQYF.

Turning to this clone: Other nucleotide sequences in the sample specify the same CDR3. The V call is TRBV9, the J call TRBJ2-2, with TRBD2 matching 10 bases. The J segment lost 1 base and the V segment lost 7 bases, leaving 1 base of the junction unmatched. The CDR3 consists of 14 residues. Germline V CDR1 and CDR2: SGDLS, YYNGEE. The CDR3 loop is CASRLAGNTGELFF. In DNA form, the CDR3 reads TGTGCCAGCCGACTAGCGGGGAACACCGGGGAGCTGTTTTTT.

This chain joins TRBV4-2 and TRBJ2-3; 7 bases line up with TRBD2. The CDR3 is 16 amino acids. V was clipped by 0 bases and J by 0 bases; unmatched bases: 3. The germline gives CDR1 LGHNA, CDR2 YNFKEQ. The CDR3 is CASSQELATSTDTQYF. The CDR3 DNA follows: TGTGCCAGCAGCCAAGAACTAGCGACCAGCACAGATACGCAGTATTTT.